The clone carrying this TCR beta chain is a singleton in its sample. The antigen is not known. This specimen belongs to a study of cytomegalovirus exposure and HLA in healthy donors. The CDR3 has 13 residues. Germline lookup yields CDR1 SGHVS and CDR2 FQNEAQ. The ends lost 5 bases at V and 6 bases at J; junction bases unmatched: 4. Study outcomes and limitations: Presence/absence analyses treated sequencing depth as roughly uniform across donors. Later on, an analysis found that several of the most significant clusters appeared to be linked to common viral pathogens, which included parvovirus B19.

A multiplex PCR was run with 60 Vbeta primers and 13 Jbeta primers. TCRdb keeps only in-frame clones here, not all; method: immunoSEQ multiplex PCR. The sample shows about 150,000 clones, approximately 70% of them seen only once. The sequencing sample was made of PBMCs. This receptor was obtained from a woman aged 55-69 years in good health and CMV-seropositive. The chain is built from TRBV7-8 and TRBJ1-2, with 9 bases fitting TRBD1. The CDR3 DNA reads TGTGCCAGCAGCACGGACAGGGGAGATGGCTACACCTTC. The encoded protein is CASSTDRGDGYTF.